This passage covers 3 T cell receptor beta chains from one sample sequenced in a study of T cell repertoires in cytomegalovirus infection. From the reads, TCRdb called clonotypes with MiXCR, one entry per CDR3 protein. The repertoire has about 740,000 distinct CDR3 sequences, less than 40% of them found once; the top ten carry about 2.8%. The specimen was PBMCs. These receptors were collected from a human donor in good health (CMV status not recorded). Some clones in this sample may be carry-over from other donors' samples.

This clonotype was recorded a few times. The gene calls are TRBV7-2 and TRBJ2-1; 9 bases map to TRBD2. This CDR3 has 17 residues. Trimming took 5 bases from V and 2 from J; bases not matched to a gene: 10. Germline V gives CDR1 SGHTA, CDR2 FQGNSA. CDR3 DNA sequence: TGTGCCAGCAGCCGAGGGGTGGGCGGGGGGGCCTACAATGAGCAGTTCTTC. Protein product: CASSRGVGGGAYNEQFF. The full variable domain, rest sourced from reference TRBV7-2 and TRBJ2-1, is GAGVSQSPSNKVTEKGKDVELRCDPISGHTALYWYRQSLGQGLEFLIYFQGNSAPDKSGLPSDRFSAERTGGSVSTLTIQRTQQEDSAVYLCASSRGVGGGAYNEQFFGPGTRLTVL.

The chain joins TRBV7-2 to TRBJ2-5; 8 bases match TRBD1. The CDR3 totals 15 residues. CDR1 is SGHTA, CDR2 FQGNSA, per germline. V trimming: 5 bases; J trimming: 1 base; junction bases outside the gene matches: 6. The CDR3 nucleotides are TGTGCCAGCAGCCATAACAGGGGGATCCAAGAGACCCAGTACTTC. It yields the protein CASSHNRGIQETQYF.

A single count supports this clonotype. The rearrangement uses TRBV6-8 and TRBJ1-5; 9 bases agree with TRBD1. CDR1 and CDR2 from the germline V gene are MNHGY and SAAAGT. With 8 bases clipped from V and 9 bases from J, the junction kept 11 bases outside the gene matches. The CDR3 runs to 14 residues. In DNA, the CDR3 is TGTGCCAGCTTCCGGGACAGGGCCGTATGGCCCCAGCATTTT. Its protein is CASFRDRAVWPQHF.